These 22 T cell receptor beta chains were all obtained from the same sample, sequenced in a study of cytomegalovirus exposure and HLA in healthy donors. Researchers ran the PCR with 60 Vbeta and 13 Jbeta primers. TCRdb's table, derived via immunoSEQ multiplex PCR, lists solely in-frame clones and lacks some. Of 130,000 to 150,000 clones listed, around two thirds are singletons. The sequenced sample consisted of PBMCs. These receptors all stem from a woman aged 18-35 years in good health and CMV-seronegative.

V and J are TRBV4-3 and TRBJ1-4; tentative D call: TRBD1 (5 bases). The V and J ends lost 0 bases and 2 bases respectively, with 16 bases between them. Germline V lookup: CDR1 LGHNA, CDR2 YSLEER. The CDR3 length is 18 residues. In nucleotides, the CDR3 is TGCGCCAGCAGCCAAGATAGGATCGTGGGGCGCACTAATGAAAAACTGTTTTTT. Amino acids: CASSQDRIVGRTNEKLFF.

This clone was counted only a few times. CDR3 loop: CASSSSVLTGIMNTEAFF. The CDR3 region has the DNA TGTGCCAGCAGCTCCAGCGTTTTAACAGGGATCATGAACACTGAAGCTTTCTTT. This chain joins TRBV7-4 and TRBJ1-1; D may be TRBD1 (6 bases). There are 18 residues in the CDR3. V was cut by 4 bases and J by 0 bases, with 21 bases left in between. In germline, CDR1 is SGHVT, CDR2 SQSDAQ.

The CDR3 DNA is TGTGCCAGCAGTGAAATCTTGAACACTGAAGCTTTCTTT. Translated: CASSEILNTEAFF. V gene TRBV25-1 combines with J gene TRBJ1-1, with no clear D. The CDR3 sequence is 13 residues long. Germline values: CDR1 MGHDK, CDR2 SYGVNS. V lost 2 bases and J lost 0, with 4 bases in between. Full variable domain (missing parts from reference TRBV25-1 and TRBJ1-1): EADIYQTPRYLVIGTGKKITLECSQTMGHDKMYWYQQDPGMELHLIHYSYGVNSTEKGDLSSESTVSRIRTEHFPLTLESARPSHTSQYLCASSEILNTEAFFGQGTRLTVV.

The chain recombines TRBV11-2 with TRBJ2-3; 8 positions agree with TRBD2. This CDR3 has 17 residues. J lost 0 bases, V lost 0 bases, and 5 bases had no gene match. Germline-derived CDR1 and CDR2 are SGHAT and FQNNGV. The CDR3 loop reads CASSLDYQRESTDTQYF. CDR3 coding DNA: TGTGCCAGCAGCTTAGATTACCAGCGGGAGAGCACAGATACGCAGTATTTT.

CDR3 loop: CASSSRQGAYEQYF. CDR3 sequence (DNA): TGTGCCAGCAGCTCTAGACAGGGAGCCTACGAGCAGTACTTC. The V gene is TRBV7-2, the J gene TRBJ2-7; 7 bases are shared with TRBD1. Trimming took 4 bases from V and 2 from J; bases not matched to a gene: 5. The CDR3 has 14 residues. The germline gives CDR1 SGHTA, CDR2 FQGNSA.

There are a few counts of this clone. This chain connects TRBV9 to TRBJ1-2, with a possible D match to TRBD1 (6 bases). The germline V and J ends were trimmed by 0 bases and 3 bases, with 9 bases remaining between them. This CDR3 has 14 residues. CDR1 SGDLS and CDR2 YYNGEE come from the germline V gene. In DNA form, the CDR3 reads TGTGCCAGCAGCGTAGGGTACAGGGACTATGGCTACACCTTC. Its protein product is CASSVGYRDYGYTF. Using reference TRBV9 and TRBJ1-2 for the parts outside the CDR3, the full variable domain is DSGVTQTPKHLITATGQRVTLRCSPRSGDLSVYWYQQSLDQGLQFLIQYYNGEERAKGNILERFSAQQFPDLHSELNLSSLELGDSALYFCASSVGYRDYGYTFGSGTRLTVV.

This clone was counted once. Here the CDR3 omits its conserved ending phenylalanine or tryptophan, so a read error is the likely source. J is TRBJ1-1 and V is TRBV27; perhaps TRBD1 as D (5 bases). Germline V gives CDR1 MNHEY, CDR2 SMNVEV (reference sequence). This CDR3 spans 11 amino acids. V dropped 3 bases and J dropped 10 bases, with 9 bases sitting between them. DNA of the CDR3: TGTGCCAGCAGTTTTGGACAAGTAGCTTTCCTT. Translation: CASSFGQVAFL.

The chain's CDR3 is CASSYSVGTGGYEQYF. The CDR3 DNA sequence: TGTGCCAGCAGTTACTCGGTGGGGACAGGGGGATACGAGCAGTACTTC. The chain joins TRBV6-5 to TRBJ2-7; 11 bases are a match to TRBD1. CDR3 length equals 16 residues. Germline CDR1 is MNHEY and CDR2 is SVGAGI. V dropped 0 bases and J dropped 4; count of bases not matched to a gene: 5.

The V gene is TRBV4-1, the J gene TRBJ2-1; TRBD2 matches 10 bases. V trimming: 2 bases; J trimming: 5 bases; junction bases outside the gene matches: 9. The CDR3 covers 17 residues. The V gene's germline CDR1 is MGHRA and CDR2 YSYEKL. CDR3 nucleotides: TGCGCCAGCAGCCAACTAGCGGGAGTAGGGATTAACAATGAGCAGTTCTTC. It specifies CASSQLAGVGINNEQFF.

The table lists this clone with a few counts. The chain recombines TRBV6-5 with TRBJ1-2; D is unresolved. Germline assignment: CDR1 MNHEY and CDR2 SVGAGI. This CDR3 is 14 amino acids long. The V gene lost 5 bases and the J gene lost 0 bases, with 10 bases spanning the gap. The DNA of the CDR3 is TGTGCCAGCAGTGAGGTGACGGCTAACTATGGCTACACCTTC. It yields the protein CASSEVTANYGYTF.

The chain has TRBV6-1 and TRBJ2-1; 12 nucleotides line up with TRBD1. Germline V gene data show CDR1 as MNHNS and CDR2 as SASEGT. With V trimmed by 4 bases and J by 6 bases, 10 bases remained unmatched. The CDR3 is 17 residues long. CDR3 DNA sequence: TGTGCCAGCAGTGCATGGGACAGGGGGCGCGTTTCCAATGAGCAGTTCTTC. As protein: CASSAWDRGRVSNEQFF.

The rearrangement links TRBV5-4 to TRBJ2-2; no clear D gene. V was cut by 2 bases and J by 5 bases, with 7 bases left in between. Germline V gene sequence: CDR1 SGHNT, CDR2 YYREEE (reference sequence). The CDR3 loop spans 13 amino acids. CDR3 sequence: CASSLTRTGELFF. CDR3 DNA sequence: TGTGCCAGCAGCTTAACACGAACCGGGGAGCTGTTTTTT.

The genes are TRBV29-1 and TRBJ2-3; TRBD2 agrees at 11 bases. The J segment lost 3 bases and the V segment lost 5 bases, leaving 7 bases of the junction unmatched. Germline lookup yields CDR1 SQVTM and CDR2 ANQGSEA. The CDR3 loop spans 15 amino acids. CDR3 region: CSVQYLAGGTDTQYF. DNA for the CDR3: TGCAGCGTTCAATACCTAGCGGGGGGAACAGATACGCAGTATTTT.

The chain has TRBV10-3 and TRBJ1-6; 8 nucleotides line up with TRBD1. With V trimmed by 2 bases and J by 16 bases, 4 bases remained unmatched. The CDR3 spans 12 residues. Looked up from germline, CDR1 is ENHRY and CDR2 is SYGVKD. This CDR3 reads CAISERDRRLHF. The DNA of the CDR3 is TGTGCCATCAGTGAGCGGGACAGGCGACTCCACTTT.

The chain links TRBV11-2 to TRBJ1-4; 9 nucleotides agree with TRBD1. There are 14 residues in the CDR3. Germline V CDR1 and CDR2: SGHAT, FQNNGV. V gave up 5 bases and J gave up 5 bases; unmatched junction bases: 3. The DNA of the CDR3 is TGTGCCAGCAGCCTTGGGACAGGGAATGAAAAACTGTTTTTT. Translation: CASSLGTGNEKLFF.

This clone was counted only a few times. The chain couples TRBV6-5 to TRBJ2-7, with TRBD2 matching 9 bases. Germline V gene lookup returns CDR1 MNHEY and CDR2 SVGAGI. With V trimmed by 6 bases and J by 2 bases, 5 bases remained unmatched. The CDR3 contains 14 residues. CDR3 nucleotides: TGTGCCAGCAGGTGGACTAGCGAGACCTACGAGCAGTACTTC. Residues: CASRWTSETYEQYF.

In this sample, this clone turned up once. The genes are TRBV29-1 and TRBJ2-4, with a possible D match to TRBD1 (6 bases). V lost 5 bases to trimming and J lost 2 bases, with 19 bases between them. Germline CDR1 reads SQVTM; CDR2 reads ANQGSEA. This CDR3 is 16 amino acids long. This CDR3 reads CSVRDIIRRTKNIQYF. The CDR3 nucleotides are TGCAGCGTTAGGGACATTATCCGGAGAACCAAAAACATTCAGTACTTC.

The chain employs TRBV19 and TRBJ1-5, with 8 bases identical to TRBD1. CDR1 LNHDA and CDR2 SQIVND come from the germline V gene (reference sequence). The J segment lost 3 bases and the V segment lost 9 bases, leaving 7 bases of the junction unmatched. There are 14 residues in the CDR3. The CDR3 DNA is TGTGCCAGCTCGACAGGGGTGCCCAATCAGCCCCAGCATTTT. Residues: CASSTGVPNQPQHF.

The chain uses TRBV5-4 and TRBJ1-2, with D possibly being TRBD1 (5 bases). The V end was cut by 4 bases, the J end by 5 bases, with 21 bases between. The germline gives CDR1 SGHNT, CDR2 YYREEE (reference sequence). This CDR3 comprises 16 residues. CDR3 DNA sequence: TGTGCCAGCAGCACCGGGGGGGGGATGGTCGTATATGGCTACACCTTC. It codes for CASSTGGGMVVYGYTF.

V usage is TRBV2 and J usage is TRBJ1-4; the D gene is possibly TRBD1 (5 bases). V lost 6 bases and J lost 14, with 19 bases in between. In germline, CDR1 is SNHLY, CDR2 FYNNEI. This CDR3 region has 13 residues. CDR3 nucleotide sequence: TGTGCCAGCAGGGTAATGGACACCGGTCAGCTGTTTTTT. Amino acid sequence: CASRVMDTGQLFF.

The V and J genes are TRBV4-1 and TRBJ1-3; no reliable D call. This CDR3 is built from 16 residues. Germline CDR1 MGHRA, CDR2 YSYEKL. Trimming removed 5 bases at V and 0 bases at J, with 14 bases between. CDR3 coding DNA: TGCGCCAGCAGCTCTCCGACGGACTCCTCTGGAAACACCATATATTTT. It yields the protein CASSSPTDSSGNTIYF.

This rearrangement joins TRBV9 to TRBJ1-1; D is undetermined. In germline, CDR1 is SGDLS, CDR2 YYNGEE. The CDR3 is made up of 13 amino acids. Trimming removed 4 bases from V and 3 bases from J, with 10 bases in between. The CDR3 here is CASSTLRDTEAFF. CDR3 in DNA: TGTGCCAGCAGCACACTCCGGGACACTGAAGCTTTCTTT.